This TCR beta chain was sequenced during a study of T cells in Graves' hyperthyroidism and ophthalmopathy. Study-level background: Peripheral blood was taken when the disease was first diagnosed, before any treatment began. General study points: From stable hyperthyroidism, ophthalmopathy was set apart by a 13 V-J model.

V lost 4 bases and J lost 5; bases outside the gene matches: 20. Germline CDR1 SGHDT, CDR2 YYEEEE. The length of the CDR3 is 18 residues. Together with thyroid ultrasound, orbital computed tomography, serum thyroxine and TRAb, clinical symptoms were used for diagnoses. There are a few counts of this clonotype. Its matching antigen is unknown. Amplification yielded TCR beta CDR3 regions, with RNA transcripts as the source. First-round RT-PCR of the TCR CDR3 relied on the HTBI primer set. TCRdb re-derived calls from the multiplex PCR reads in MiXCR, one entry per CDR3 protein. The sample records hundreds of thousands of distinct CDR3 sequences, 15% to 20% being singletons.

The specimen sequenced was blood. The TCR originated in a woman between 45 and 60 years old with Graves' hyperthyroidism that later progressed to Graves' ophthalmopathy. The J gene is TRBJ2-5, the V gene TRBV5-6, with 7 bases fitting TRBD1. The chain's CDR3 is CASSRQKTGPEDKETQYF. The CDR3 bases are TGTGCCAGCAGCCGACAGAAGACAGGGCCGGAGGATAAGGAGACCCAGTACTTC.